This is a list of T cell receptor beta chains from one sample in a study of human thymus T cells. Sequencing was performed with immunoSEQ multiplex PCR; in TCRdb, only in-frame clones are kept and a portion is missing. The data contain some 120,000 clones, around 94% of them singletons. The sample comprised thymus tissue. The receptors derive from a boy under two years old with a congenital heart defect but otherwise immunologically healthy. CDR3s include the opening cysteine and the closing phenylalanine or tryptophan. D genes are given only for firm matches. Clone size is not always given. Where it is, it says once, few, many or a class for expanded clones.

J,D,size,V,DNA,CDR3
TRBJ2-7,.,.,TRBV6-5,TGTGCCAGCAGTTACGGGGACACCCCCGGATCCTACGAGCAGTACTTC,CASSYGDTPGSYEQYF
TRBJ2-1,TRBD2,.,TRBV2,TGTGCCAGCAAAGAGGGTCGGGACTACCAGTTCTTC,CASKEGRDYQFF
TRBJ1-1,.,once,TRBV21-1,TGTGCCAGCAGCAAAAAAAGACAGGGTAGGAGTGAAGCTTTCTTT,CASSKKRQGRSEAFF
TRBJ1-4,.,.,TRBV28,TGTGCCAGCAGTGGGACTGTGACTAATGAAAAACTGTTTTTT,CASSGTVTNEKLFF
TRBJ2-1,TRBD2,.,TRBV7-9,TGTGCCAGCAGCTCAGACCTACTAGCGGACTCCTACAATGAGCAGTTCTTC,CASSSDLLADSYNEQFF
TRBJ2-5,TRBD2,.,TRBV28,TGTGCCAGCAGTTTATTGGGGACTAGCGGAGAGACCCAGTACTTC,CASSLLGTSGETQYF
TRBJ2-5,.,.,TRBV6-6,TGTGCCAGCAGTTACTCAGGGGGGTTTGAGACCCAGTACTTC,CASSYSGGFETQYF
TRBJ2-2,TRBD2,once,TRBV27,TGTGCCAGCAGCGCTTGGACTAGCGGGGGGCTAAACACCGGGGAGCTGTTTTTT,CASSAWTSGGLNTGELFF
TRBJ1-2,TRBD1,.,TRBV6-5,TGTGCCAGCAGTTACGGGACAGGACGGTACTATGGCTACACCTTC,CASSYGTGRYYGYTF
TRBJ2-7,.,.,TRBV10-3,TGTGCCACCGAATCCGGGGGCTCCTACGAGCAGTACTTC,CATESGGSYEQYF
TRBJ1-1,.,once,TRBV5-4,TGTGCCAGCAGCTTAGATCCGACCCGCAGAACTGAAGCTTTCTTT,CASSLDPTRRTEAFF
TRBJ2-1,TRBD2,.,TRBV6-1,TGTGCCAGCAGGGAAGCCAGCGGGGATTACAATGAGCAGTTCTTC,CASREASGDYNEQFF
TRBJ1-1,TRBD1,.,TRBV25-1,TGTGCCAGCAGTGAATCGGGGACAGGCTACACTGAAGCTTTCTTT,CASSESGTGYTEAFF
TRBJ2-2,.,.,TRBV7-9,TGTGCCAGCAGCTCGCGATCAGATCCGGGACACCCGAACACCGGGGAGCTGTTTTTT,CASSSRSDPGHPNTGELFF
TRBJ2-5,.,once,TRBV6-1,TGTGCCAGCAGTGAACTCTCGGGGGTTTGGGAGACCCAGTACTTC,CASSELSGVWETQYF
TRBJ1-3,.,.,TRBV15,TGTGCCACCAGCGCCGGGACAAGTGGAAACACCATATATTTT,CATSAGTSGNTIYF
TRBJ1-2,.,.,TRBV15,TGTGCCACCGATTCCGGGGGCAGACTCAGCCATAACTATGGCTACACCTTC,CATDSGGRLSHNYGYTF
TRBJ1-1,.,.,TRBV21-1,TGTGCCAGCAGCAAAGTCGGGAGGACAGGGGGAGGGGACACTGAAGCTTTCTTT,CASSKVGRTGGGDTEAFF
TRBJ1-2,.,.,TRBV19,TGTGCCAGCCGACCAGGGCAAGGCTATGGCTACACCTTC,CASRPGQGYGYTF
TRBJ1-5,.,.,TRBV27,TGTGCCAGCAGCCTAACCCCCGGAGACAGGCGCAATCAGCCCCAGCATTTT,CASSLTPGDRRNQPQHF
TRBJ2-1,.,.,TRBV7-9,TGTGCCAGCAGCTTAGGAGGCGGGCAGGACCTCCACAATGAGCAGTTCTTC,CASSLGGGQDLHNEQFF
TRBJ1-5,.,.,TRBV6-5,TGTGCCAGCAGCCCTTACCCGGTGGGGAGTCAGCCCCAGCATTTT,CASSPYPVGSQPQHF
TRBJ1-2,TRBD1,.,TRBV6-1,TGTGCCATACTAAGACAGGGACCCCTCTATGGCTACACCTTC,CAILRQGPLYGYTF
TRBJ2-5,.,.,TRBV11-2,TGTGCCAGCTGCCCCTTAACCGGGACAGGGCGGACTAGCCCAGAGACCCAGTACTTC,CASCPLTGTGRTSPETQYF
TRBJ2-5,TRBD1,.,TRBV28,TGTGCCAGCAGTTCCCCTGGGACAGGGTGGGGAGGTCACCAAGAGACCCAGTACTTC,CASSSPGTGWGGHQETQYF
TRBJ2-1,.,.,TRBV4-3,TGCGCCAGCAGCCTTAATGGGCCGGGACTGTACAATGAGCAGTTCTTC,CASSLNGPGLYNEQFF
TRBJ1-5,.,.,TRBV12-5,TGTGCTAGTGGTCGACACGGGACGGGAGATCCTTATAGCAATCAGCCCCAGCATTTT,CASGRHGTGDPYSNQPQHF
TRBJ1-1,.,once,TRBV14,TGTGCCAGCAGCCAAGGAGGCAGCATGAACACTGAAGCTTTCTTT,CASSQGGSMNTEAFF
TRBJ2-2,.,.,TRBV23-1,TGCGCCAGCCCCAGGGTAAAAGACACCGGGGAGCTGTTTTTT,CASPRVKDTGELFF
TRBJ2-7,TRBD2,.,TRBV30,TGTGCCTGGAGAGTGACTAGCGGGGGATCCTACGAGCAGTACTTC,CAWRVTSGGSYEQYF
TRBJ2-5,.,.,TRBV11-2,TGTGCCAGCAGCTTTAGGGGAGAAGAGACCCAGTACTTC,CASSFRGEETQYF
TRBJ1-4,.,.,TRBV4-3,TGCGCCAGCAGCCAAGCCGGGGGACCCCCGTTTTTTAATGAAAAACTGTTTTTT,CASSQAGGPPFFNEKLFF
TRBJ2-2,TRBD2,.,TRBV28,TGTGCCAGCAGCCCAGCGGGGGGGCCAGACACCGGGGAGCTGTTTTTT,CASSPAGGPDTGELFF
TRBJ2-3,.,.,TRBV18,TGTGCCAGCTCACCACCGTTAGGGGGCGCACGGGGACTAAACACAGATACGCAGTATTTT,CASSPPLGGARGLNTDTQYF
TRBJ2-1,.,.,TRBV29-1,TGCAGCGTTGTCGACAGACTACAGTTCTTC,CSVVDRLQFF
TRBJ2-1,.,.,TRBV4-1,TGCGCCAGCAGCACCCTCCCTCGTGGTAGCCGGCCCAATGAGCAGTTCTTC,CASSTLPRGSRPNEQFF
TRBJ1-2,.,.,TRBV19,TGTGCCAGTAGTATTCCGGGGGGGGATGGCTACACCTTC,CASSIPGGDGYTF
TRBJ1-1,.,.,TRBV28,TGTGCCAGCAGTTTCGGGACTGGGGACGGATGGCAAGCTTTCTTT,CASSFGTGDGWQAFF
TRBJ2-1,.,.,TRBV4-1,TGCGCCAGCAGCCAAGATTTTGCCGGCTACAATGAGCAGTTCTTC,CASSQDFAGYNEQFF
TRBJ2-5,TRBD1,.,TRBV29-1,TGCAGCGTTGAAGATCCCGGCCTAAAAGGGACAGGGGAGAAGACCCAGTACTTC,CSVEDPGLKGTGEKTQYF
TRBJ2-1,TRBD2,.,TRBV27,TGTGCCAGCAGCTCCACCGCTAGCGGGGACCCTTACAATGAGCAGTTCTTC,CASSSTASGDPYNEQFF
TRBJ1-2,.,.,TRBV28,TGTGCCAGCAGTTTCCTCTACTACAACCTCGGACAGTACTATGGCTACACCTTC,CASSFLYYNLGQYYGYTF
TRBJ2-5,.,.,TRBV28,TGTGCCAGCAGTTTACAACAAATGGTAGAGACCCAGTACTTC,CASSLQQMVETQYF
TRBJ2-1,TRBD2,.,TRBV5-1,TGCGCCAGCAGCTGGGCCCGGGAGGGTGAGCAGTTCTTC,CASSWAREGEQFF
TRBJ2-7,.,once,TRBV6-1,TGTGCCAGCAGTGGGGGGTCGGTCGAGCAGTACTTC,CASSGGSVEQYF
TRBJ2-5,.,.,TRBV4-3,TGCGCCAGCAGCCCCATGCCCGGGCGTGGAGAGACCCAGTACTTC,CASSPMPGRGETQYF
TRBJ1-5,.,.,TRBV6-5,TGTGCCAGCGGGCGGAGTCAGCCCCAGCATTTT,CASGRSQPQHF
TRBJ1-2,.,.,TRBV6-5,TGTGCCAGCAGTTACTCAAGTCGGGGGGGCTATGGCTACACCTTC,CASSYSSRGGYGYTF
TRBJ2-1,TRBD1,few,TRBV5-4,TGTGCCAGCAGCAAGCCCGGGACAGGGCCGAGGAGCACTTTTCACAATGAGCAGTTCTTC,CASSKPGTGPRSTFHNEQFF
TRBJ1-1,TRBD1,few,TRBV6-5,TGTGCCAGCAGTTTCCAGGGGGACACTGAAGCTTTCTTT,CASSFQGDTEAFF
TRBJ1-1,.,.,TRBV19,TGTGCCAGTAGTATATGGGGCACCAGGAACACTGAAGCTTTCTTT,CASSIWGTRNTEAFF
TRBJ1-2,.,.,TRBV28,TGTGCCAGCAGTTTGGCCAGGGATGGCTACACCTTC,CASSLARDGYTF
TRBJ1-1,TRBD1,.,TRBV7-2,TGTGCCAGCAGCATGCCGGACAGGGAGAACACTGAAGCTTTCTTT,CASSMPDRENTEAFF
TRBJ1-2,TRBD1,.,TRBV5-1,TGCGCCAGCAGCCATACAGGGGCCTATGGCTACACCTTC,CASSHTGAYGYTF
TRBJ1-1,.,.,TRBV7-2,TGTGCCAGCAGTTCGGCCTCGGTTACTGAAGCTTTCTTT,CASSSASVTEAFF